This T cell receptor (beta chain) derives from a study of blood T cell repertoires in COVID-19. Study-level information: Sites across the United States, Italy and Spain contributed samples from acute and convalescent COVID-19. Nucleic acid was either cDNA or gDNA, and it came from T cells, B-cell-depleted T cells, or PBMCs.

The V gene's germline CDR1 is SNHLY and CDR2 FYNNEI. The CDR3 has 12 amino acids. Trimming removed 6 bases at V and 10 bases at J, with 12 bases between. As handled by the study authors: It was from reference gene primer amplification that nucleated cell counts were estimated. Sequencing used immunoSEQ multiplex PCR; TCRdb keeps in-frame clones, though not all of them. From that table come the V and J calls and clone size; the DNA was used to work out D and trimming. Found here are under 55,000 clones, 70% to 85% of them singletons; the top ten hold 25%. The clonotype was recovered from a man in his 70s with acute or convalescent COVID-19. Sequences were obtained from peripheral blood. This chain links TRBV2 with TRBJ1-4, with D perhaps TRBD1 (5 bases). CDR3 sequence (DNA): TGTGCCAGCAGGCCCAGGGTCGGAAAACTGTTTTTT. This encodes CASRPRVGKLFF.